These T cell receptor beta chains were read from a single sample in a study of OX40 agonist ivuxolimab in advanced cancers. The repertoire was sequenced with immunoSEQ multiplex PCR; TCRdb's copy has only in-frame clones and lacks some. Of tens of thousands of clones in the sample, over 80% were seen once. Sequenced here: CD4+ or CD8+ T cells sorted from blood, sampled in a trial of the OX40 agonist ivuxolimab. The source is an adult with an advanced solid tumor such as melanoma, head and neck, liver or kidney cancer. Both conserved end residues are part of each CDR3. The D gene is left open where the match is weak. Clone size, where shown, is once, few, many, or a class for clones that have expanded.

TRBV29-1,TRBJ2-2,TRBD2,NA,CSGGSGSSTGELFF,TGCAGCGGGGGAAGCGGGAGCAGTACCGGGGAGCTGTTTTTT
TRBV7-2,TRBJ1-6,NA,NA,CASSLGQSGNSPPHF,TGTGCCAGCAGCTTAGGACAGTCAGGGAATTCACCCCCCCACTTT
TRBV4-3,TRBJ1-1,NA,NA,CASSQDLVGRAGTEAFF,TGCGCCAGCAGCCAAGATCTAGTGGGCAGGGCGGGCACTGAAGCTTTCTTT
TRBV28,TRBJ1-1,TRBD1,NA,CASGTTGDEAFF,TGTGCCAGCGGTACGACAGGGGACGAAGCTTTCTTT
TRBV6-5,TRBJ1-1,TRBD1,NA,CASRRGRMNTEAFF,TGTGCCAGCAGAAGGGGGCGAATGAACACTGAAGCTTTCTTT
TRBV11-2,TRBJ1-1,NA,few,CASSSEAQGTEAFF,TGTGCCAGCAGCTCCGAGGCACAGGGTACTGAAGCTTTCTTT
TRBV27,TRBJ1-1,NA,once,CASSLRGAMNTEAFF,TGTGCCAGCAGTTTACGGGGAGCGATGAACACTGAAGCTTTCTTT
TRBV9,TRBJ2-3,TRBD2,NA,CASSSGLAGGRTDTQYF,TGTGCCAGCAGCTCGGGACTAGCGGGGGGGCGGACAGATACGCAGTATTTT
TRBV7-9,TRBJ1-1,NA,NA,CASSLRDGGTTEAFF,TGTGCCAGCAGCTTAAGAGACGGGGGGACCACTGAAGCTTTCTTT
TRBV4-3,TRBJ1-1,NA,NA,CASSPSAGNTEAFF,TGCGCCAGCAGCCCGTCCGCGGGAAACACTGAAGCTTTCTTT
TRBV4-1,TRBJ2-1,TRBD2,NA,CASSQDLASGGYNEQFF,TGCGCCAGCAGCCAAGATCTGGCCAGCGGGGGATACAATGAGCAGTTCTTC
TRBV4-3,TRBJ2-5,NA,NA,CASSQDGGMRETQYF,TGCGCCAGCAGCCAAGATGGGGGGATGAGAGAGACCCAGTACTTC
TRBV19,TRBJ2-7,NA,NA,CASTPRPGSHEQYF,TGTGCCAGTACTCCGAGACCAGGGTCCCACGAGCAGTACTTC
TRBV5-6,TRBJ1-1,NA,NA,CASSSTLSYAFVRGAFF,TGTGCCAGCAGCTCAACTCTTTCTTATGCTTTTGTTCGTGGGGCTTTCTTT
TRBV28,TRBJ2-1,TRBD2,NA,CASRPPGLASIYNEQFF,TGTGCCAGCAGACCCCCGGGACTAGCCTCAATTTACAATGAGCAGTTCTTC
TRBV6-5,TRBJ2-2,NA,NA,CASSYQDTGELFF,TGTGCCAGCAGTTACCAGGACACCGGGGAGCTGTTTTTT
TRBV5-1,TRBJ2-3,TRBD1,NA,CASSLGDRSSDTQYF,TGCGCCAGCAGCTTGGGGGACAGGAGTTCAGATACGCAGTATTTT
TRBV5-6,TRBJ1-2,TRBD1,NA,CASSPSTGNYGYTF,TGTGCCAGCAGCCCTTCGACAGGGAACTATGGCTACACCTTC
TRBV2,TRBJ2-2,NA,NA,CASQGPANTGELFF,TGTGCCAGTCAGGGCCCCGCGAACACCGGGGAGCTGTTTTTT
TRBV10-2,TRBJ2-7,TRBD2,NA,CASSEPRTSGTYEQYF,TGCGCCAGCAGTGAGCCTAGGACTAGCGGGACCTACGAGCAGTACTTC
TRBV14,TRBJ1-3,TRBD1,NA,CASSQGGTAYSGNTIYF,TGTGCCAGCAGCCAAGGTGGGACAGCCTACTCTGGAAACACCATATATTTT
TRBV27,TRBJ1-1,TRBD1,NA,CASSLLGEGTGGEAFF,TGTGCCAGCAGTCTCCTTGGGGAGGGGACAGGGGGTGAAGCTTTCTTT
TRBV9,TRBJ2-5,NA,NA,CASSDQKTGGETQYF,TGTGCCAGCAGCGACCAAAAGACAGGAGGGGAGACCCAGTACTTC
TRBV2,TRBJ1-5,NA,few,CASSRVEAQHF,TGTGCCAGCAGTAGAGTTGAGGCCCAGCATTTT
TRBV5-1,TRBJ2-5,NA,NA,CASSLREGLQETQYF,TGCGCCAGCAGCCTTCGCGAGGGGCTCCAAGAGACCCAGTACTTC
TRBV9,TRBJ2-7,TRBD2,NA,CASSPGTSLPYEQYF,TGTGCCAGCAGCCCCGGGACTAGCTTACCCTACGAGCAGTACTTC
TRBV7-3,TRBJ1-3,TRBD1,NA,CASSTGAGNTIYF,TGTGCCAGCAGTACAGGGGCTGGAAACACCATATATTTT
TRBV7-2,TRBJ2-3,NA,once,CASSLAANFELYF,TGTGCCAGCAGCTTAGCCGCTAATTTCGAGTTGTATTTT
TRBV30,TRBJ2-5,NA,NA,CAWSVGSGETQYF,TGTGCCTGGAGTGTAGGCAGCGGAGAGACCCAGTACTTC
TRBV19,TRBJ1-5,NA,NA,CASSVGWQGSNQPQHF,TGTGCCAGTAGTGTGGGGTGGCAGGGTAGCAATCAGCCCCAGCATTTT
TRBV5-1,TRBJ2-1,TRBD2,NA,CASSLGNLAGGIPDSQFF,TGCGCCAGCAGCTTGGGGAATCTAGCGGGGGGAATCCCGGACTCGCAGTTCTTC
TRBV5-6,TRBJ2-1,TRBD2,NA,CASSLAGLAGGPFDEQFF,TGTGCCAGCAGCTTGGCCGGACTAGCGGGAGGGCCTTTCGATGAGCAGTTCTTC
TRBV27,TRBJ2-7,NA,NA,CASSFRDKDEQYF,TGTGCCAGCAGTTTCCGGGACAAGGACGAGCAGTACTTC
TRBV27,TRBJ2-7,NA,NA,CASRRRDGPYEQYF,TGTGCCAGCAGGCGGAGGGACGGCCCGTACGAGCAGTACTTC
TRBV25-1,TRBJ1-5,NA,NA,CASSEWSRHNQPQHF,TGTGCCAGCAGTGAATGGAGCAGACACAATCAGCCCCAGCATTTT
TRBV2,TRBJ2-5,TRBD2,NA,CASCGGIRETQYF,TGTGCCAGCTGCGGGGGTATCCGGGAGACCCAGTACTTC
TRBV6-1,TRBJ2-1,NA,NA,CASRVTSGDEQFF,TGTGCCAGCAGGGTAACATCCGGGGATGAGCAGTTCTTC
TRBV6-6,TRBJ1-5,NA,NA,CASSYSTVQPQHF,TGTGCCAGCAGTTACTCGACAGTTCAGCCCCAGCATTTT
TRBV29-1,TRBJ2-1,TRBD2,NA,CSASLPGLAGSEQFF,TGCAGCGCCTCTCTCCCGGGACTAGCGGGAAGTGAGCAGTTCTTC
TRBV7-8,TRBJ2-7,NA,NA,CASSLGHLYEQYF,TGTGCCAGCAGCCTAGGACACCTCTACGAGCAGTACTTC
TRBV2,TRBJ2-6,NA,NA,CASSGYFSGANVLTF,TGTGCCAGCAGTGGTTACTTTTCTGGGGCCAACGTCCTGACTTTC
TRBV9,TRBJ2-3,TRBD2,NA,CASSVWSPGLAGGIIDTQYF,TGTGCCAGCAGCGTATGGTCCCCGGGACTAGCGGGGGGAATAATAGATACGCAGTATTTT
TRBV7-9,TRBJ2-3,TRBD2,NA,CASSYGGSTDTQYF,TGTGCCAGCAGCTACGGGGGGAGCACGGATACGCAGTATTTT
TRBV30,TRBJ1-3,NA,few,CAWSVTGNTIYF,TGTGCCTGGAGTGTAACCGGAAACACCATATATTTT
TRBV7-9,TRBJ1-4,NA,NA,CASSRGTESEKLFF,TGTGCCAGCAGCCGTGGGACGGAGTCAGAAAAACTGTTTTTT